This T cell receptor beta chain was recorded in a study of pediatric ulcerative colitis. Study-level results: Total lymphocyte DNA, not sorted subsets, was the template. A couple of patients' blood samples yielded substantially fewer templates.

Generated by immunoSEQ multiplex PCR, the TCRdb table keeps only in-frame clones and is missing some. The sample includes about 40,000 clones, 60% to 85% seen only once; the top ten take 8% to 9.5%. The CDR3 spans 9 residues. This clone was counted only a few times. Its antigen remains unknown. Rectal tissue came from one to two pinch biopsies taken at colonoscopy. The diagnostic colonoscopy in ulcerative colitis patients preceded any immunosuppressive treatment. The sequenced material came from gut tissue. The genes are TRBV21-1 and TRBJ1-1. TRBV21-1 represents a pseudogene. The sequence was obtained from a boy aged 5-17 years with severe ulcerative colitis. The CDR3 DNA follows: TGTGCCAGCAGTTCCGAAGCTTTCTTT. It specifies CASSSEAFF.